Detailed here is one T cell receptor (beta chain). V shed 8 bases and J shed 0 bases, with 10 bases lying between them. In germline, CDR1 is SNHLY, CDR2 FYNNEI. The CDR3 runs to 13 residues. TCRdb's table, derived via immunoSEQ multiplex PCR, lists solely in-frame clones and lacks some. The repertoire has around 480,000 clones, more than 70% of them found once; the top ten carry roughly 12%. The data were obtained in a study of blood T cell repertoires in COVID-19. V gene TRBV2 combines with J gene TRBJ1-2, with a tentative D call TRBD1 (5 bases). Material for sequencing was peripheral blood. The source of this sequence is a woman between 50 and 59 years old with COVID-19, enrolled during active disease. The CDR3 nucleotides are TGTGCCAGCGGCAGGGACTCTAACTATGGCTACACCTTC. Translated: CASGRDSNYGYTF.